This T cell receptor beta chain is drawn from a study of T-cell memory formation after mild COVID-19. Study at large: Among the donors, TCR clusters were largely specific to each donor.

This clonotype was counted a few times. The antigen remains unidentified. TCRdb ran MiXCR on the 5' RACE reads and lists one entry per CDR3 protein. The sample has 250,000 to 350,000 distinct CDR3 sequences, approximately 16% seen once. CDR1 KGHSH and CDR2 LQKENI come from the germline V gene. The V end lost 3 bases, the J end lost 9 bases, and 21 bases lay between the germline ends. This CDR3 comprises 16 residues. The study, taken as a whole, reports: Detection of some responders pre-infection suggested pre-existing cross-reactive memory T cells participated.

The source is a young man who had mild COVID-19 (a few samples of this study predate the infection). Cell type and time point are not known. This rearrangement joins TRBV18 to TRBJ1-5; D possibly corresponds to TRBD1 (6 bases). Sequencing used PBMCs or a T cell subset sorted from them (not recorded which). CDR3 nucleotides: TGTGCCAGCTCACCCACGGCCGGACAGAGGGTAGGGCCCCAGCATTTT. This translates into CASSPTAGQRVGPQHF. The variable domain in full, completed from reference TRBV18 and TRBJ1-5, reads NAGVMQNPRHLVRRRGQEARLRCSPMKGHSHVYWYRQLPEEGLKFMVYLQKENIIDESGMPKERFSAEFPKEGPSILRIQQVVRGDSAAYFCASSPTAGQRVGPQHFGDGTRLSIL.